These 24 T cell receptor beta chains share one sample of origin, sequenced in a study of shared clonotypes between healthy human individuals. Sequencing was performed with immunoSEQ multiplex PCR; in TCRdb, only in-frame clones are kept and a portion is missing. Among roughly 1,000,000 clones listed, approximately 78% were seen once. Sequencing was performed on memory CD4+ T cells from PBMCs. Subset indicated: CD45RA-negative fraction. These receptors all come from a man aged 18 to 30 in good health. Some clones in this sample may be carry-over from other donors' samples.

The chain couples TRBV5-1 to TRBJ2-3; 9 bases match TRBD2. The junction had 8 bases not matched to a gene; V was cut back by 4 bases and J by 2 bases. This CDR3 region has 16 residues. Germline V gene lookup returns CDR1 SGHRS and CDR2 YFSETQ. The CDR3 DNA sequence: TGCGCCAGCAGCCCCGCGGGGGGGGCCTACACAGATACGCAGTATTTT. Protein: CASSPAGGAYTDTQYF.

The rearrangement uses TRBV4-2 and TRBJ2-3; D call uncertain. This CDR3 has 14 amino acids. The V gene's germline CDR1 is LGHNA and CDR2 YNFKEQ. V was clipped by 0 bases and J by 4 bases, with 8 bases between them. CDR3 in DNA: TGTGCCAGCAGCCAAGATACCGCCGCAGATACGCAGTATTTT. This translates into CASSQDTAADTQYF.

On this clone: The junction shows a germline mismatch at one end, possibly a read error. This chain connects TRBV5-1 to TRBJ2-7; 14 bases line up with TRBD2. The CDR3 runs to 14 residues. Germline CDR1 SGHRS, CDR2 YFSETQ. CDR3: CASSLGTSGSEQHF. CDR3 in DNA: TGCGCCAGCAGCTTAGGGACTAGCGGGAGCGAGCAGCACTTC.

This CDR3 is CASSTRTGDETQYF. The DNA of the CDR3 is TGTGCCAGTAGCACCAGGACAGGGGATGAGACCCAGTACTTC. The rearrangement joins TRBV19 to TRBJ2-5, with 9 bases that match TRBD1. This CDR3 is 14 amino acids long. Losses at the gene ends were 6 bases for V and 5 bases for J; bases not matched to a gene: 7. CDR1 LNHDA and CDR2 SQIVND come from the germline V gene (reference sequence).

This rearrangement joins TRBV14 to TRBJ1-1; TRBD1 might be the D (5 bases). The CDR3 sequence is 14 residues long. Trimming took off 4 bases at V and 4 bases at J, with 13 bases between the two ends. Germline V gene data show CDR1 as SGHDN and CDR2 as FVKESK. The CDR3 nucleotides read TGTGCCAGCAGCCCAGGTGGGGGGGGCACTGAAGCTTTCTTT. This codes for CASSPGGGGTEAFF.

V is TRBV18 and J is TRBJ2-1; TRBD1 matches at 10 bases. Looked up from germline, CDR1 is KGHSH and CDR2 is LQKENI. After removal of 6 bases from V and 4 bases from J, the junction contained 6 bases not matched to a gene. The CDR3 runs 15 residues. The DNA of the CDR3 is TGTGCCAGCTCCTGGACAGGGGGTTCGTACAATGAGCAGTTCTTC. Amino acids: CASSWTGGSYNEQFF. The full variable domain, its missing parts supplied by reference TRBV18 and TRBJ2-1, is NAGVMQNPRHLVRRRGQEARLRCSPMKGHSHVYWYRQLPEEGLKFMVYLQKENIIDESGMPKERFSAEFPKEGPSILRIQQVVRGDSAAYFCASSWTGGSYNEQFFGPGTRLTVL.

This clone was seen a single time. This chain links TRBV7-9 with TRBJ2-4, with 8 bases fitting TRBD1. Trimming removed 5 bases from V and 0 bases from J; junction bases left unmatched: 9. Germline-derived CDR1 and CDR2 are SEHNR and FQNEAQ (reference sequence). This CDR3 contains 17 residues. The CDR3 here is CASSRLTGEIAKNIQYF. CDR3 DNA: TGTGCCAGCAGCCGCCTGACAGGGGAGATAGCCAAAAACATTCAGTACTTC.

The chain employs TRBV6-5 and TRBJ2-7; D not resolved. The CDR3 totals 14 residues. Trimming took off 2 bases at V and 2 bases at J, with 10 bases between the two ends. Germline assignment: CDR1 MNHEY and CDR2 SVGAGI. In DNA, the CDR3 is TGTGCCAGCAGTTACGAACCCGGCCCCTACGAGCAGTACTTC. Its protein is CASSYEPGPYEQYF.

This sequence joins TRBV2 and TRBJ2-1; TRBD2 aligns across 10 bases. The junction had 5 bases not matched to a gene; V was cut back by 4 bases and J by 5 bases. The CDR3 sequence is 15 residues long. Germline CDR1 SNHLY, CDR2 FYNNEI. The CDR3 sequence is CASSVGTSANNEQFF. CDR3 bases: TGTGCCAGCAGTGTCGGGACTAGCGCTAACAATGAGCAGTTCTTC.

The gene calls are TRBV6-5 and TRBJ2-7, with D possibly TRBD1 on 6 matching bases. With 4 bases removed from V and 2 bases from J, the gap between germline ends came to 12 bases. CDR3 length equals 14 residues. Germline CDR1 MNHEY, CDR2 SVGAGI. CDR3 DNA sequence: TGTGCCAGCAGTTCCGGGACATCAGCCTACGAGCAGTACTTC. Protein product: CASSSGTSAYEQYF.

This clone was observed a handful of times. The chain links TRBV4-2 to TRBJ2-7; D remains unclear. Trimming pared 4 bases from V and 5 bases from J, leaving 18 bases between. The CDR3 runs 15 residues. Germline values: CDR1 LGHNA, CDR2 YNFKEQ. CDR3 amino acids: CASSPRLLVAHEQYF. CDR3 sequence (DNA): TGTGCCAGCAGCCCGAGACTTCTAGTGGCCCACGAGCAGTACTTC.

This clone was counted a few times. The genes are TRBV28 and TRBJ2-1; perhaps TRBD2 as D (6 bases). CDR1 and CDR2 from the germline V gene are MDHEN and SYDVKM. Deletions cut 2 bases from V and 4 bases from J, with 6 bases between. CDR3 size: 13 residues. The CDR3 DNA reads TGTGCCAGCAGTTTAGGGGGGTACAATGAGCAGTTCTTC. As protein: CASSLGGYNEQFF.

The CDR3 loop reads CASSSGQRGTNEKLFF. The CDR3 DNA is TGTGCCAGCTCATCGGGACAGCGAGGGACTAATGAAAAACTGTTTTTT. The chain has TRBV18 and TRBJ1-4, with 7 bases fitting TRBD1. CDR3 length: 16 residues. CDR1 KGHSH and CDR2 LQKENI come from the germline V gene. The V and J ends lost 5 bases and 2 bases, in that order; junction bases with no gene match: 8.

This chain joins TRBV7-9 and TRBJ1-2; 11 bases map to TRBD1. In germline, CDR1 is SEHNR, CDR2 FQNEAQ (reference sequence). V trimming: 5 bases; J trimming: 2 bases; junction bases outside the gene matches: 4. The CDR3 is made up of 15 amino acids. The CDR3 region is CASSLRTGGNYGYTF. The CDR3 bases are TGTGCCAGCAGCCTAAGGACAGGGGGCAACTATGGCTACACCTTC.

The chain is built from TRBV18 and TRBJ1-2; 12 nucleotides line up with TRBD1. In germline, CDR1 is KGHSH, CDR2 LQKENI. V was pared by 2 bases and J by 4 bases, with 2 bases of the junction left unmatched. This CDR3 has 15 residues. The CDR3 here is CASSPTGQGAYGYTF. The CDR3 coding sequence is TGTGCCAGCTCACCAACGGGACAGGGGGCCTATGGCTACACCTTC.

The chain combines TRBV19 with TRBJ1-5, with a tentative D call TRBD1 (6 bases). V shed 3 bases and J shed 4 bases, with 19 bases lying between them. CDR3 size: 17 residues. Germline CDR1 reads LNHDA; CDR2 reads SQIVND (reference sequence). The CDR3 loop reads CASSIFSGGRQNQPQHF. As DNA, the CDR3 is TGTGCCAGTAGTATTTTCAGCGGGGGGCGTCAAAATCAGCCCCAGCATTTT.

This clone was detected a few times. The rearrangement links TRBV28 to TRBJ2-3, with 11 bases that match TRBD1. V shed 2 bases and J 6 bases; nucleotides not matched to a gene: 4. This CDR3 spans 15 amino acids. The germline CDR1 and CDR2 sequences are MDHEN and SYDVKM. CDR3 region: CASSLRTGGMDTQYF. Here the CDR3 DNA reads TGTGCCAGCAGTTTAAGGACAGGGGGCATGGATACGCAGTATTTT.

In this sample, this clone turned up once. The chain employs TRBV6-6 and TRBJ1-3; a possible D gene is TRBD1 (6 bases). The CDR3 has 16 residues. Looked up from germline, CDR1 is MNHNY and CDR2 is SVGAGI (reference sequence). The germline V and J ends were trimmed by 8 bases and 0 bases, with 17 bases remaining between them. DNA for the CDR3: TGTGCCAGCGGAACCGGACAGCCGTACTCTGGAAACACCATATATTTT. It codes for CASGTGQPYSGNTIYF.

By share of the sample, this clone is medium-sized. CDR3 sequence reads: CASRGQGSYEQYF. The CDR3 DNA reads TGTGCCAGCAGGGGACAGGGGTCCTACGAGCAGTACTTC. The chain employs TRBV27 and TRBJ2-7; TRBD1 aligns across 10 bases. There are 13 residues in the CDR3. Germline V CDR1 and CDR2: MNHEY, SMNVEV (reference sequence). J gave up 1 base and V 6 bases, and 0 bases lay outside the gene matches.

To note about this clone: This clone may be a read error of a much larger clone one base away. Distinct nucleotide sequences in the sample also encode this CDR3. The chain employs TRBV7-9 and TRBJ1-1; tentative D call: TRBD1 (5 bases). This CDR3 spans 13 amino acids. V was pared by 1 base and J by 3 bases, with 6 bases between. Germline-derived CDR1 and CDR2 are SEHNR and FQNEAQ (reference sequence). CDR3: CASSLVGDTEAFF. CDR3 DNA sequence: TGTGCCAGCAGCTTAGTGGGGGACACTGAAGCTTTCTTT.

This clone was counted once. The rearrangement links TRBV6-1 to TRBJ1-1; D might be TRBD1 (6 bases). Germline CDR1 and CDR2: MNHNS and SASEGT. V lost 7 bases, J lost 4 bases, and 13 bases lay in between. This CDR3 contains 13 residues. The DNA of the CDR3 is TGTGCCAGCATTTCGACAGGATCCACTGAAGCTTTCTTT. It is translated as CASISTGSTEAFF.

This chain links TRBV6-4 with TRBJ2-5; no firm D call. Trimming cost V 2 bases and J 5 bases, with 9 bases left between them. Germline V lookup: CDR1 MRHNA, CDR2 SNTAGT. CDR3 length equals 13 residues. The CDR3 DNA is TGTGCCAGCAGTGACCGGGTGCGGGAGACCCAGTACTTC. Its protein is CASSDRVRETQYF.

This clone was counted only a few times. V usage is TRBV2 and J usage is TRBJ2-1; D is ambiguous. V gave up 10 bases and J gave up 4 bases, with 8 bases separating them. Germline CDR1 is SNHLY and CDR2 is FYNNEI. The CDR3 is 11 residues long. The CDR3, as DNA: TGTGCCAACACCTATTACAATGAGCAGTTCTTC. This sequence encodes CANTYYNEQFF.

The CDR3 region is CASSPRGSANTGELFF. The DNA for the CDR3 is TGTGCCAGCTCACCCCGGGGTAGCGCAAACACCGGGGAGCTGTTTTTT. V gene TRBV18 combines with J gene TRBJ2-2; tentative D call: TRBD2 (5 bases). Per the germline V gene, CDR1 is KGHSH and CDR2 is LQKENI. This CDR3 is 16 amino acids long. V was shortened by 3 bases and J by 2 bases, with 13 bases between the two germline ends.